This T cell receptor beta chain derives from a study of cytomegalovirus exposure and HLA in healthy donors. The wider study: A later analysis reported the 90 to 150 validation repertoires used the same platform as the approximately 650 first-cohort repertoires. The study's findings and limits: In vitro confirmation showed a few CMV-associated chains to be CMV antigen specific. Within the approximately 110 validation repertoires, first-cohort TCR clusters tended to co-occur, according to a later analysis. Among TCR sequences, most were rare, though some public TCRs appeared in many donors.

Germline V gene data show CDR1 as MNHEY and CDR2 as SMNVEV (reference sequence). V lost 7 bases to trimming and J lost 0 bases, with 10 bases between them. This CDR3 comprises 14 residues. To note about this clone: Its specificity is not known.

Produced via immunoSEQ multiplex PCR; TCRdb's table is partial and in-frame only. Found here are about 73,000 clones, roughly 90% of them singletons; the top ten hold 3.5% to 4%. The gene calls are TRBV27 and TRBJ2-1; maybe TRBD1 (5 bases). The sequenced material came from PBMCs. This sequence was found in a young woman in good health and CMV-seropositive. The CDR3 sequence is CASKAGFSYNEQFF. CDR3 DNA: TGTGCCAGCAAGGCAGGGTTCTCCTACAATGAGCAGTTCTTC.